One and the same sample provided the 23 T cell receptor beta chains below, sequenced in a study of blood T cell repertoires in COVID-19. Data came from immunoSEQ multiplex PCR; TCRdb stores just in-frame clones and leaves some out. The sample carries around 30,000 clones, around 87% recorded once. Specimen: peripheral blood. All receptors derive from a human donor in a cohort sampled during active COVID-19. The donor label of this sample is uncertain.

In DNA form, the CDR3 reads TGTGCCAGCAGTTCCGGACAGGGGTCCGGGGAGCTGTTTTTT. Amino acid sequence: CASSSGQGSGELFF. The genes are TRBV28 and TRBJ2-2; 9 nucleotides agree with TRBD1. The CDR3 runs to 14 residues. Germline V gene sequence: CDR1 MDHEN, CDR2 SYDVKM. Germline trimming cut 4 bases from V and 6 bases from J; bases unmatched to any gene: 3.

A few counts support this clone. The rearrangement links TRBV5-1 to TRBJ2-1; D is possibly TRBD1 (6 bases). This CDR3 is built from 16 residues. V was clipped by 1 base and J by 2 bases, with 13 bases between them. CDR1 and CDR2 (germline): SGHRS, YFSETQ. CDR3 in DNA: TGCGCCAGCAGCTTGTTGTGGGACACCCCCTACAATGAGCAGTTCTTC. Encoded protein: CASSLLWDTPYNEQFF. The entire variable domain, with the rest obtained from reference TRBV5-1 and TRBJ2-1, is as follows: KAGVTQTPRYLIKTRGQQVTLSCSPISGHRSVSWYQQTPGQGLQFLFEYFSETQRNKGNFPGRFSGRQFSNSRSEMNVSTLELGDSALYLCASSLLWDTPYNEQFFGPGTRLTVL.

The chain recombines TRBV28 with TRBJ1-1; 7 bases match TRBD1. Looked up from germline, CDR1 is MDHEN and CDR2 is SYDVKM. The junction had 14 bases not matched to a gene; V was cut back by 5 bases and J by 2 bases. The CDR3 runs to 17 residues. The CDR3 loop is CASSLLPGTDTNTEAFF. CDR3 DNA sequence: TGTGCCAGCAGTCTCCTGCCCGGGACAGACACTAACACTGAAGCTTTCTTT.

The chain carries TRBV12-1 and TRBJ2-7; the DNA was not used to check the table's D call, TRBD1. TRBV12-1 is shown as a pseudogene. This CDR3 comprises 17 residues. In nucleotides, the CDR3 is TGTGCCAGCAGCTTTGGGACCCCCGGGACAGAGCCCTACGAGCAGTACTTC. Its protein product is CASSFGTPGTEPYEQYF.

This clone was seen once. The CDR3 loop reads CASSRTGSQETQYF. In DNA form, the CDR3 reads TGTGCCAGCAGCAGAACAGGGTCACAAGAGACCCAGTACTTC. The chain recombines TRBV5-4 with TRBJ2-5; tentatively, D is TRBD1 (6 bases). The CDR3 is 14 amino acids. Germline CDR1 is SGHNT and CDR2 is YYREEE (reference sequence). V was shortened by 4 bases and J by 2 bases, with 12 bases between the two germline ends.

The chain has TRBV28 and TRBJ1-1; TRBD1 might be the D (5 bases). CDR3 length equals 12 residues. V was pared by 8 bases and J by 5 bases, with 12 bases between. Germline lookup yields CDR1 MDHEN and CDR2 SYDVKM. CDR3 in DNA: TGTGCCAGCGCCGGGACTGGTACTGAAGCTTTCTTT. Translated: CASAGTGTEAFF. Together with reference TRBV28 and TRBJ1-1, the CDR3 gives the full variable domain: DVKVTQSSRYLVKRTGEKVFLECVQDMDHENMFWYRQDPGLGLRLIYFSYDVKMKEKGDIPEGYSVSREKKERFSLILESASTNQTSMYLCASAGTGTEAFFGQGTRLTVV.

For the CDR3, the DNA is TGTGCCAGCAGCTCATGGACCCAGGACTACTCTGGAAACACCATATATTTT. This translates into CASSSWTQDYSGNTIYF. The chain recombines TRBV7-6 with TRBJ1-3; no clear D. This CDR3 comprises 17 residues. The V end lost 4 bases, the J end lost 0 bases, and 16 bases lay between the germline ends. In germline, CDR1 is SGHVS, CDR2 FNYEAQ. The full variable domain, rest sourced from reference TRBV7-6 and TRBJ1-3, is GAGVSQSPRYKVTKRGQDVALRCDPISGHVSLYWYRQALGQGPEFLTYFNYEAQQDKSGLPNDRFSAERPEGSISTLTIQRTEQRDSAMYRCASSSWTQDYSGNTIYFGEGSWLTVV.

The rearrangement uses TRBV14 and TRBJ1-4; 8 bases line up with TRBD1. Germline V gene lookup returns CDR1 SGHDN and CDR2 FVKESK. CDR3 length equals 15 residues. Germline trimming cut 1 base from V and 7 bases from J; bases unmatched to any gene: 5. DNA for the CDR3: TGTGCCAGCAGCCAAGCCCAGGGGGCGGGTGAAAAACTGTTTTTT. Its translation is CASSQAQGAGEKLFF.

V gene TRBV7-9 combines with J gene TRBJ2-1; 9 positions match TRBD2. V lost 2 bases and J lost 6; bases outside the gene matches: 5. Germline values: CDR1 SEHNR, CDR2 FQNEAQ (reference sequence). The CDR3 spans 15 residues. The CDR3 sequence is CASSLRGTSRNEQFF. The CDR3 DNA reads TGTGCCAGCAGCTTACGTGGGACTAGCCGCAATGAGCAGTTCTTC.

CDR3 sequence: CASSSVPGQRYEQYF. The CDR3 bases are TGTGCCAGCAGCTCGGTCCCGGGACAGAGGTACGAGCAGTACTTC. V and J are TRBV9 and TRBJ2-7, with TRBD1 identical over 7 bases. CDR1 SGDLS and CDR2 YYNGEE come from the germline V gene. Trimming cost V 4 bases and J 4 bases; bases outside gene matches: 11. The CDR3 has 15 amino acids.

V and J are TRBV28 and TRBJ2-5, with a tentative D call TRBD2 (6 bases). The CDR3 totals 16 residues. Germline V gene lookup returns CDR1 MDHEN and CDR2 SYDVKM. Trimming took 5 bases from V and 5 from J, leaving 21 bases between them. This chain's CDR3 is CASSPAGQGLRETQYF. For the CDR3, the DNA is TGTGCCAGCAGTCCCGCGGGGCAGGGTCTGAGGGAGACCCAGTACTTC.

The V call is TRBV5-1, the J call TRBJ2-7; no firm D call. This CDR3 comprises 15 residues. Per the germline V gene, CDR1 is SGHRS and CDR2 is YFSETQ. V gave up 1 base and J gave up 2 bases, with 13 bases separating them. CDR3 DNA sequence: TGCGCCAGCAGCTTGATACAGCCCGGCCCCTACGAGCAGTACTTC. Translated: CASSLIQPGPYEQYF.

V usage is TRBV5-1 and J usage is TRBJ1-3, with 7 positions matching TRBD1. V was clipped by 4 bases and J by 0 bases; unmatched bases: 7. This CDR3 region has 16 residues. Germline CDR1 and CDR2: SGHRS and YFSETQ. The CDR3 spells CASSRFDRASGNTIYF. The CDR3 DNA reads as TGCGCCAGCAGCCGGTTCGACAGGGCCTCTGGAAACACCATATATTTT.

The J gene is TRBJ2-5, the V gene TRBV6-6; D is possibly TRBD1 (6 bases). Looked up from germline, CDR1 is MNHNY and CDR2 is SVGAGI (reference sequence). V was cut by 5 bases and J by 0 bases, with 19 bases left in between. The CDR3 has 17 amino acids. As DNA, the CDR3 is TGTGCCAGCAGTCCCAACCTGGGCAGGGGCGACCAAGAGACCCAGTACTTC. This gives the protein CASSPNLGRGDQETQYF.

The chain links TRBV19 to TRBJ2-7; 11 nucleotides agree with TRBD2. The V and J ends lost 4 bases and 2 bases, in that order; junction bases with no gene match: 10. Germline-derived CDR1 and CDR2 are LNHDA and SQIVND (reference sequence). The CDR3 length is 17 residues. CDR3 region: CASSTEPLAGVPYEQYF. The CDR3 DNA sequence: TGTGCCAGTAGTACGGAACCACTAGCGGGAGTCCCCTACGAGCAGTACTTC.

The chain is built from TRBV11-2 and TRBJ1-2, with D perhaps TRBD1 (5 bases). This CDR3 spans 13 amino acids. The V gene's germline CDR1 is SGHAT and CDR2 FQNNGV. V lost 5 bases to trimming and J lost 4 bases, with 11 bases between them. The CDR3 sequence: CASSLGRGYGYTF. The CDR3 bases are TGTGCCAGCAGCCTGGGGCGCGGCTATGGCTACACCTTC.

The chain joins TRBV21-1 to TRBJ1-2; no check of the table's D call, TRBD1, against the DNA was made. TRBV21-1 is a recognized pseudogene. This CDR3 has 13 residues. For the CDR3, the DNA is TGTGCCAGCAGCACGCGACAGGGAGACGGCTACACCTTC. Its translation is CASSTRQGDGYTF.

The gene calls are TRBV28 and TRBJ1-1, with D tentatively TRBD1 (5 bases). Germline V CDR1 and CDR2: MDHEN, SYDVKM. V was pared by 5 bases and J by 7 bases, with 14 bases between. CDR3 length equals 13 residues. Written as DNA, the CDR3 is TGTGCCAGCAGTGTAAAGGGGCAGGGTGAAGCTTTCTTT. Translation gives CASSVKGQGEAFF. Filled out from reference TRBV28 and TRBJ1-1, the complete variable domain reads DVKVTQSSRYLVKRTGEKVFLECVQDMDHENMFWYRQDPGLGLRLIYFSYDVKMKEKGDIPEGYSVSREKKERFSLILESASTNQTSMYLCASSVKGQGEAFFGQGTRLTVV.

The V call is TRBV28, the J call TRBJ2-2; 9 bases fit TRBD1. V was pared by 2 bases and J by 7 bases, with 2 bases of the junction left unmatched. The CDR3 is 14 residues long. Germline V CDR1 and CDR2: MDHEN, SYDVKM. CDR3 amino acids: CASSLTGGIGELFF. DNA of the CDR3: TGTGCCAGCAGTTTAACAGGGGGCATCGGGGAGCTGTTTTTT.

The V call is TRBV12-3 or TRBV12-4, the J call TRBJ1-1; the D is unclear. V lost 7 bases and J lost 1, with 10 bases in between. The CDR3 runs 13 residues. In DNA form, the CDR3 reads TGTGCCAGCACCTCTCTCGGGAACACTGAAGCTTTCTTT. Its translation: CASTSLGNTEAFF.

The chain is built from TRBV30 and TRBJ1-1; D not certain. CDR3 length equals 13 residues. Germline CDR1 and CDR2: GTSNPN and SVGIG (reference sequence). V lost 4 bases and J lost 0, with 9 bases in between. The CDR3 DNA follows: TGTGCCTGGAACCCGGTTTTGAACACTGAAGCTTTCTTT. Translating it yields CAWNPVLNTEAFF.

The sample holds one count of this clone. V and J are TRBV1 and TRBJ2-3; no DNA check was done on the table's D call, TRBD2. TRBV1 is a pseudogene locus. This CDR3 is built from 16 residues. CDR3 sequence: CTSSHQREGITDTQYF. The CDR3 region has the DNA TGCACCAGCAGCCACCAGCGGGAGGGTATCACAGATACGCAGTATTTT.

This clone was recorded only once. CDR3 bases: TGTGCCAGCAGTCCCGGTTCTATTCCTTATGGCTACACCTTC. Amino acid sequence: CASSPGSIPYGYTF. The rearrangement joins TRBV27 to TRBJ1-2; unclear D gene. Trimming left V 5 bases short and J 5 bases short, with 15 bases between. The CDR3 length is 14 residues. Germline assignment: CDR1 MNHEY and CDR2 SMNVEV (reference sequence).